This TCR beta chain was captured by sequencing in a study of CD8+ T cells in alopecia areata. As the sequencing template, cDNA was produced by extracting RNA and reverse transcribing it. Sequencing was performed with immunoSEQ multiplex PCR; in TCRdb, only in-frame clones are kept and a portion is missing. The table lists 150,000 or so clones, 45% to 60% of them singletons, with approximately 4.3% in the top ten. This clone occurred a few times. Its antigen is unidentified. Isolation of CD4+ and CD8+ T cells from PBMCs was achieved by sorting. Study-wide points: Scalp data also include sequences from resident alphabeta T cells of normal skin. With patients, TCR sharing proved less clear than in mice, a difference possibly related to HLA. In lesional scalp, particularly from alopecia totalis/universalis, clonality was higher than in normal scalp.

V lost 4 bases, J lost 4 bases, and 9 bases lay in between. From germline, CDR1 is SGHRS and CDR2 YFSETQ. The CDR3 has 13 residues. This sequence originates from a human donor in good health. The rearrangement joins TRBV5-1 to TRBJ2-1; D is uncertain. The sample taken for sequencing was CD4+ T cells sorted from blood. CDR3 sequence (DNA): TGCGCCAGCAGCCCGAACAGTTACAATGAGCAGTTCTTC. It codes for CASSPNSYNEQFF.